These 13 T cell receptor beta chains originate from one sample sequenced in a study of T cell responses to AZD1222 COVID-19 vaccine. Sequencing was performed with immunoSEQ multiplex PCR; in TCRdb, only in-frame clones are kept and a portion is missing. This sample has 150,000 or so clones, with 90% found just once. Sequenced here: peripheral blood, sampled on day 0 of AZD1222 vaccination. These receptors all stem from an adult in good health.

The rearrangement joins TRBV27 to TRBJ1-1; D perhaps matches TRBD1 (5 bases). The CDR3 has 14 residues. Trimming cost V 5 bases and J 5 bases, with 15 bases left between them. The germline gives CDR1 MNHEY, CDR2 SMNVEV (reference sequence). The CDR3 nucleotides read TGTGCCAGCAGTGTGGGGCGGGGGGTAACTGAAGCTTTCTTT. It specifies CASSVGRGVTEAFF.

The V call is TRBV25-1, the J call TRBJ2-7, with 9 bases identical to TRBD2. Germline loops: CDR1 MGHDK, CDR2 SYGVNS. The CDR3 sequence is 14 residues long. J lost 0 bases, V lost 8 bases, and 5 bases had no gene match. CDR3 bases: TGTGCCAGCGCCTGGCGGGAGGGCTCCTACGAGCAGTACTTC. Its protein is CASAWREGSYEQYF.

This chain uses TRBV29-1 with TRBJ1-3; D is unresolved. From germline, CDR1 is SQVTM and CDR2 ANQGSEA. The CDR3 spans 13 residues. Trimming cost V 4 bases and J 2 bases, with 9 bases left between them. The CDR3 loop is CSVGQSTGNTIYF. DNA for the CDR3: TGCAGCGTTGGCCAAAGTACTGGAAACACCATATATTTT.

This rearrangement joins TRBV4-1 to TRBJ1-3, with D perhaps matching TRBD1 (6 bases). The germline CDR1 and CDR2 sequences are MGHRA and YSYEKL. Trimming removed 3 bases from V and 3 bases from J, with 9 bases in between. The CDR3 sequence is 14 residues long. The CDR3 coding sequence is TGCGCCAGCAGCCAGGGGGCGGGTGGAAACACCATATATTTT. It encodes CASSQGAGGNTIYF.

This chain joins TRBV12-3 or TRBV12-4 and TRBJ1-1; D is undetermined. The CDR3 covers 13 residues. V was pared by 3 bases and J by 0 bases, with 5 bases between. CDR3 sequence: CASSFLVNTEAFF. CDR3 DNA: TGTGCCAGCAGTTTTTTGGTGAACACTGAAGCTTTCTTT.

The J gene is TRBJ1-2, the V gene TRBV29-1; TRBD1 matches at 10 bases. Germline trimming cut 3 bases from V and 4 bases from J; bases unmatched to any gene: 5. Germline V gives CDR1 SQVTM, CDR2 ANQGSEA. The CDR3 is made up of 14 amino acids. This CDR3 is CSVERTGGPYGYTF. DNA for the CDR3: TGCAGCGTTGAGAGGACAGGGGGACCCTATGGCTACACCTTC.

This clone was observed a handful of times. The V and J genes are TRBV6-5 and TRBJ1-5; tentative D call: TRBD1 (5 bases). The CDR3 loop spans 11 amino acids. Per germline, CDR1 MNHEY and CDR2 SVGAGI. The V end was cut by 8 bases, the J end by 11 bases, with 13 bases between. CDR3 in DNA: TGTGCCAGCGGAACACGACAGACCCAGCATTTT. Translation gives CASGTRQTQHF.

The chain employs TRBV30 and TRBJ2-7; 10 bases agree with TRBD2. Trimming removed 2 bases from V and 7 bases from J; junction bases left unmatched: 17. Per germline, CDR1 GTSNPN and CDR2 SVGIG (reference sequence). CDR3 length: 17 residues. CDR3 nucleotides: TGTGCCTGGAGTCCTCGTCGGGCTAGCGGGAGAAATAGAGAGCAGTACTTC. Translated: CAWSPRRASGRNREQYF.

V and J are TRBV28 and TRBJ1-5; D is unresolved. Trimming cost V 7 bases and J 0 bases, with 10 bases left between them. Germline CDR1 and CDR2: MDHEN and SYDVKM. The CDR3 has 14 residues. CDR3 sequence reads: CASNRGTSNQPQHF. In nucleotides, the CDR3 is TGTGCCAGCAATCGGGGAACTAGCAATCAGCCCCAGCATTTT.

The chain employs TRBV9 and TRBJ2-1, with D unresolved. CDR1 and CDR2 (germline): SGDLS, YYNGEE. The CDR3 totals 14 residues. V lost 4 bases and J lost 3, with 11 bases in between. The CDR3 region is CASSTGGSYNEQFF. As DNA, the CDR3 is TGTGCCAGCAGCACGGGCGGCAGCTACAATGAGCAGTTCTTC.

The rearrangement joins TRBV11-1 to TRBJ2-4; 8 bases agree with TRBD1. The CDR3 length is 13 residues. Germline lookup yields CDR1 SGHAT and CDR2 FQDESV (reference sequence). The trim removed 5 bases at V and 9 bases at J, leaving 6 bases unmatched. The chain's CDR3 is CASSRDRKAIQYF. The CDR3 nucleotides are TGTGCCAGCAGCCGGGACAGGAAGGCCATTCAGTACTTC.

The chain employs TRBV6-1 and TRBJ1-6; TRBD1 matches 7 bases. The CDR3 runs to 17 residues. Germline values: CDR1 MNHNS, CDR2 SASEGT. Trimming at V came to 4 bases and at J to 6 bases, leaving 12 bases not matched to a gene. The CDR3 is CASSGRQGGGFNSPLHF. DNA for the CDR3: TGTGCCAGCAGTGGTCGACAGGGAGGAGGGTTTAATTCACCCCTCCACTTT.

The chain has TRBV3-1 (or the pseudogene TRBV3-2) and TRBJ2-1; 15 nucleotides match TRBD2. The CDR3 extends over 18 amino acids. Germline V gene lookup returns CDR1 LGHDT and CDR2 YNNKEL (reference sequence). V gave up 1 base and J gave up 6 bases; unmatched junction bases: 7. In nucleotides, the CDR3 is TGTGCCAGCAGCCAAGCGGCTGGGACTAGCGGGAGGTTCAATGAGCAGTTCTTC. It is translated as CASSQAAGTSGRFNEQFF.